This T cell receptor (beta chain) was observed in a study of OX40 agonist ivuxolimab in advanced cancers. Study in general: People who had prior anti-PD-1, anti-PD-L1 or anti-CTLA-4 therapy could take part, and less than 50% had some. Whole-study results and caveats: Doses of 0.1 to 3.0 mg/kg were accompanied by clonal expansion of CD4+ and CD8+ blood T cells by week 6.

Clones were sequenced by immunoSEQ multiplex PCR, and TCRdb holds only the in-frame ones, with some missing. The table includes tens of thousands of clones, approximately 84% detected once. Germline V CDR1 and CDR2: LNHNV, YYDKDF (reference sequence). Trimming left V 4 bases short and J 4 bases short, with 18 bases between. The length of the CDR3 is 16 residues. A word on this clone: Its target is unknown.

The sequences come from CD4+ or CD8+ T cells sorted from blood, collected in a trial of the OX40 agonist ivuxolimab. This chain uses TRBV15 with TRBJ2-3, with TRBD2 as a possible D gene (6 bases). The sequence derives from an adult with an advanced solid tumor such as melanoma, head and neck, liver or kidney cancer. This chain's CDR3 is CATSISGTGGADTQYF. CDR3 bases: TGTGCCACCAGCATATCTGGGACTGGAGGAGCAGATACGCAGTATTTT.